A selection of T cell receptor beta chains follows, all from one sample in a study of blood T cell repertoires in COVID-19. Here immunoSEQ multiplex PCR was the method, and the copy in TCRdb shows in-frame clones only, minus some. The profile shows about 190,000 clones, 80% of them singletons. Sequences were obtained from peripheral blood. These receptors all come from a man in his fifties or sixties with acute or convalescent COVID-19. Both conserved end residues are part of each CDR3. A D gene is named only where the DNA matches it firmly. Clone size appears in some rows only: once, few, many, or a class for an expanded clone.

cdr3_nt cdr3_aa clone_size cdr3_length d_call j_call v_call
TGTGCTAGTGGTTCATTGACTAGCGGGGTTGAGACCCAGTACTTC CASGSLTSGVETQYF NA 15 TRBD2 TRBJ2-5 TRBV12-5
TGCGCCAGCAGCCAAAAGGGGACAGGGGAATATGGCTACACCTTC CASSQKGTGEYGYTF NA 15 TRBD1 TRBJ1-2 TRBV4-1
TGTGCAAGTCGCTCTTTAGCGGGAGGGCCGAAGACCCAGTACTTC CASRSLAGGPKTQYF NA 15 NA TRBJ2-5 TRBV12-2
TGTGCCAGCAGCTTCGGACAGGGCACCTATGGCTACACCTTC CASSFGQGTYGYTF few 14 TRBD1 TRBJ1-2 TRBV5-6
TGTGCCAGTAGTAATACGGCTAGAACCGGGGAGCTGTTTTTT CASSNTARTGELFF NA 14 NA TRBJ2-2 TRBV19
TGTGCCAGCAGCCCCCTGGGACAGCCGAACACCGGGGAGCTGTTTTTT CASSPLGQPNTGELFF NA 16 TRBD1 TRBJ2-2 TRBV4-2
TGTGCCAGCAGCTTAACGACAGGGGGCGGCATATACTCCTACAATGAGCAGTTCTTC CASSLTTGGGIYSYNEQFF NA 19 TRBD1 TRBJ2-1 TRBV7-9
TGTGCCAGCAGCCAGCCAGCGGGGGTAAACGTCCTGACTTTC CASSQPAGVNVLTF NA 14 TRBD2 TRBJ2-6 TRBV7-9
TGTGCCACCAGCATCGTGACGGAGGCCAATCAGCCCCAGCATTTT CATSIVTEANQPQHF NA 15 NA TRBJ1-5 TRBV15
TGTGCCAGCAGTTACTGGACAGGGGGACTACCCGGGGAGCTGTTTTTT CASSYWTGGLPGELFF NA 16 TRBD1 TRBJ2-2 TRBV6-2/TRBV6-3